Each of the 10 T cell receptor beta chains below was sequenced from the same sample in a study of beta chain features in type 1 diabetes. Antigen specificity for these receptors is unknown. The study, taken as a whole, reports: Type 1 diabetes patients showed a moderate but significant shortening of TCRB CDR3s in all four CD4+ subsets.

Of the isolated RNA, all was reverse transcribed, and so the sequenced material was expressed TCRB transcripts. The table came from immunoSEQ multiplex PCR; TCRdb's copy has only in-frame clones and leaves some out. The sample lists around 600,000 clones, around 12% occurring once. The sequenced material came from naive CD4+ T cells from blood. The receptor set was obtained from a man aged 25-45 years with type 1 diabetes.

This clone was detected only a few times. This chain connects TRBV10-2 to TRBJ2-5; D is undetermined. Trimming pared 0 bases from V and 4 bases from J, leaving 3 bases between. CDR1 and CDR2 from the germline V gene are WSHSY and SAAADI. The CDR3 contains 12 residues. The CDR3 sequence: CASSESRETQYF. DNA for the CDR3: TGCGCCAGCAGTGAGTCAAGAGAGACCCAGTACTTC.

This clone has more than one count but fewer than ten. The chain employs TRBV6-5 and TRBJ2-5; 11 nucleotides agree with TRBD2. CDR3 length: 15 residues. Per germline, CDR1 MNHEY and CDR2 SVGAGI. V was pared by 7 bases and J by 5 bases, with 9 bases of the junction left unmatched. CDR3 bases: TGTGCCAGCAAAGGCCTAGCGGGGGGCCCGGAGACCCAGTACTTC. This translates into CASKGLAGGPETQYF.

This clone appeared a few times. V gene TRBV29-1 combines with J gene TRBJ1-3; 9 bases map to TRBD1. CDR3 length: 12 residues. Unmatched junction bases numbered 2, after V lost 7 bases and J lost 4 bases. Germline V CDR1 and CDR2: SQVTM, ANQGSEA. For the CDR3, the DNA is TGCAGCGCAGGGACAGGGGGAAACACCATATATTTT. As protein: CSAGTGGNTIYF.

This clone was observed a handful of times. The chain is built from TRBV7-9 and TRBJ2-3; no definite D call. The CDR3 sequence is 16 residues long. The V gene's germline CDR1 is SEHNR and CDR2 FQNEAQ (reference sequence). V shed 1 base and J shed 2 bases, with 13 bases lying between them. DNA for the CDR3: TGTGCCAGCAGCTTAGGTCAGCCTCACTCCACAGATACGCAGTATTTT. Translating it yields CASSLGQPHSTDTQYF.

The CDR3 spells CASSSPGLAGENEQFF. The DNA for the CDR3 is TGTGCCAGCAGTTCCCCCGGACTAGCGGGGGAGAATGAGCAGTTCTTC. This chain joins TRBV28 and TRBJ2-1, with 13 bases aligning to TRBD2. Unmatched junction bases numbered 7, after V lost 4 bases and J lost 7 bases. Germline values: CDR1 MDHEN, CDR2 SYDVKM. The CDR3 length is 16 residues.

This clone was observed a handful of times. V usage is TRBV7-2 and J usage is TRBJ2-2; 8 positions agree with TRBD1. The CDR3 is made up of 15 amino acids. Trimming at V came to 5 bases and at J to 3 bases, leaving 5 bases not matched to a gene. Per the germline V gene, CDR1 is SGHTA and CDR2 is FQGNSA. CDR3: CASSKDRVDTGELFF. In DNA, the CDR3 is TGTGCCAGCAGCAAGGACAGGGTGGACACCGGGGAGCTGTTTTTT.

J is TRBJ2-1 and V is TRBV7-2; no definite D call. Per germline, CDR1 SGHTA and CDR2 FQGNSA. Trimming shortened V by 8 bases and J by 10 bases, and 18 bases separated the two germline ends. The CDR3 extends over 13 amino acids. Here the CDR3 DNA reads TGTGCCAGCGGAAACACTGGGTTGAGAGAGCAGTTCTTC. This translates into CASGNTGLREQFF. Full variable domain (outside the CDR3, taken from reference TRBV7-2 and TRBJ2-1): GAGVSQSPSNKVTEKGKDVELRCDPISGHTALYWYRQSLGQGLEFLIYFQGNSAPDKSGLPSDRFSAERTGGSVSTLTIQRTQQEDSAVYLCASGNTGLREQFFGPGTRLTVL.

Concerning this clone itself: Other DNA sequences within the sample encode an identical CDR3. V is TRBV5-4 and J is TRBJ2-1; 8 bases agree with TRBD1. The length of the CDR3 is 15 residues. Germline trimming cut 2 bases from V and 0 bases from J; bases unmatched to any gene: 1. Germline V lookup: CDR1 SGHNT, CDR2 YYREEE (reference sequence). In DNA, the CDR3 is TGTGCCAGCAGCTTAGGACAGGGCTCCTACAATGAGCAGTTCTTC. Encoded protein: CASSLGQGSYNEQFF. Complete variable domain (other parts from reference TRBV5-4 and TRBJ2-1): ETGVTQSPTHLIKTRGQQVTLRCSSQSGHNTVSWYQQALGQGPQFIFQYYREEENGRGNFPPRFSGLQFPNYSSELNVNALELDDSALYLCASSLGQGSYNEQFFGPGTRLTVL.

The chain employs TRBV7-9 and TRBJ2-3, with no clear D. This CDR3 is 12 amino acids long. Germline CDR1 is SEHNR and CDR2 is FQNEAQ (reference sequence). Trimming took off 8 bases at V and 2 bases at J, with 8 bases between the two ends. The chain's CDR3 is CASGPFTDTQYF. CDR3 DNA: TGTGCCAGCGGACCGTTCACAGATACGCAGTATTTT.

The chain employs TRBV30 and TRBJ2-2; TRBD1 might be the D (9 bases). Trimming took off 5 bases at V and 3 bases at J, with 25 bases between the two ends. CDR1 is GTSNPN, CDR2 SVGIG, per germline (reference sequence). This CDR3 contains 18 residues. CDR3 bases: TGTGCCTGGGATAACTCGGGAGGGACAGGGTCGTACACCGGGGAGCTGTTTTTT. Its translation is CAWDNSGGTGSYTGELFF.